The 23 T cell receptor beta chains in this list originate from one sample, sequenced in a study of CD8+ T cells in alopecia areata (dated by TCRdb to 2017 to 2018). Library generation was performed with the immunoSEQ multiplex PCR assay. To provide template for TCR sequencing, every sample had RNA extracted and reverse transcribed into cDNA. The table was pulled from immuneACCESS by TCRdb, which kept in-frame rearrangements only. Such tables lose some clones; where checked, under half of the loss comes from unresolved V genes, and the rest has no known cause. The sample table records about 290,000 clones; 58% of these occur just once. Under 2% of the sample is in the top ten clones. The sample's time point, from its label and the paper: roughly 24 weeks on oral tofacitinib. The treatment or condition label on this specimen signifies: oral pan-JAK inhibitor, 5-10 mg twice daily. The sequences come from CD4+ T cells sorted from blood, collected at week 24, from a patient treated with tofacitinib. The receptors were gathered from a human donor with alopecia areata.

CDR3 sequence: CASSSGTGETQYF. CDR3 nucleotides: TGTGCCAGCAGTTCCGGGACGGGAGAGACCCAGTACTTC. The V and J genes are TRBV6-6 and TRBJ2-5; the D gene could be TRBD1 or TRBD2 (5 bases each). CDR3 length equals 13 residues. CDR1 MNHNY and CDR2 SVGAGI come from the germline V gene (reference sequence). V lost 4 bases and J 4 bases, leaving 10 bases between the germline ends.

This sequence joins TRBV7-2 and TRBJ2-7, with TRBD2 matching 7 bases. V trimming: 1 base; J trimming: 3 bases; junction bases outside the gene matches: 6. The CDR3 totals 15 residues. Germline lookup yields CDR1 SGHTA and CDR2 FQGNSA. The DNA of the CDR3 is TGTGCCAGCAGCTTAGTCAGCGGGGAAAACTACGAGCAGTACTTC. Its protein product is CASSLVSGENYEQYF.

This rearrangement joins TRBV5-6 to TRBJ2-2, with TRBD1 matching 7 bases. CDR3 length equals 15 residues. Germline CDR1 SGHDT, CDR2 YYEEEE. The trim removed 4 bases at V and 4 bases at J, leaving 7 bases unmatched. Written as DNA, the CDR3 is TGTGCCAGCAGCGTCTCGGGACAGATCACCGGGGAGCTGTTTTTT. Protein: CASSVSGQITGELFF.

This sequence joins TRBV27 and TRBJ2-5; 9 positions match TRBD1. CDR3 length equals 18 residues. Looked up from germline, CDR1 is MNHEY and CDR2 is SMNVEV (reference sequence). After removal of 2 bases from V and 1 base from J, the junction contained 11 bases not matched to a gene. The CDR3 is CASSLLPGTGSPQETQYF. For the CDR3, the DNA is TGTGCCAGCAGTTTACTACCCGGGACAGGGTCCCCCCAAGAGACCCAGTACTTC.

The rearrangement uses TRBV5-1 and TRBJ2-1, with 12 bases lining up with TRBD2. Germline CDR1 reads SGHRS; CDR2 reads YFSETQ. The V gene end was trimmed by 0 bases and the J gene end by 4 bases; junction bases not matched to a gene: 5. The CDR3 contains 17 residues. The CDR3 nucleotides are TGCGCCAGCAGCTTGGTCCCGGGACTAGCGGGTTACAATGAGCAGTTCTTC. This translates into CASSLVPGLAGYNEQFF.

CDR3 loop: CASSQVSSGANVLTF. As DNA, the CDR3 is TGCGCCAGCAGCCAAGTCTCTTCTGGGGCCAACGTCCTGACTTTC. The chain recombines TRBV4-3 with TRBJ2-6; D gene ambiguous. This CDR3 is built from 15 residues. V was shortened by 1 base and J by 1 base, with 5 bases between the two germline ends. CDR1 and CDR2 from the germline V gene are LGHNA and YSLEER.

V and J are TRBV30 and TRBJ1-6; 8 bases are a match to TRBD1. CDR1 is GTSNPN, CDR2 SVGIG, per germline (reference sequence). The CDR3 runs to 13 residues. With V trimmed by 7 bases and J by 7 bases, 6 bases remained unmatched. The CDR3 nucleotides read TGTGCCTTGACAGGGGTAAGAAATTCACCCCTCCACTTT. The encoded protein is CALTGVRNSPLHF.

V is TRBV27 and J is TRBJ2-1, with 14 bases that match TRBD2. Germline V gene sequence: CDR1 MNHEY, CDR2 SMNVEV (reference sequence). This CDR3 has 16 amino acids. The V gene end was trimmed by 5 bases and the J gene end by 9 bases; junction bases not matched to a gene: 9. The CDR3, as DNA: TGTGCCAGCAGTACACCGACTAGCGGGGGGGCGAGTGAGCAGTTCTTC. Protein sequence: CASSTPTSGGASEQFF.

In this sample, this clone turned up a few times. The V and J genes are TRBV29-1 and TRBJ1-1; D not certain. This CDR3 contains 15 residues. Germline loops: CDR1 SQVTM, CDR2 ANQGSEA. Trimming pared 4 bases from V and 0 bases from J, leaving 15 bases between. CDR3: CSVVFRGPMNTEAFF. CDR3 nucleotides: TGCAGCGTTGTGTTTCGTGGACCTATGAACACTGAAGCTTTCTTT.

The V gene is TRBV20-1, the J gene TRBJ2-1; D is undetermined. CDR1 is DFQATT and CDR2 is SNEGSKA in the germline V gene (reference sequence). The CDR3 is 11 residues long. V gave up 2 bases and J gave up 10 bases, with 9 bases separating them. Written as DNA, the CDR3 is TGCAGTGCTAGATCCGCCCAAGAGCAGTTCTTC. It specifies CSARSAQEQFF.

The J gene is TRBJ1-1, the V gene TRBV30; D gene ambiguous. Germline V gene sequence: CDR1 GTSNPN, CDR2 SVGIG (reference sequence). The CDR3 contains 12 residues. V gave up 0 bases and J gave up 7 bases, with 9 bases separating them. CDR3 loop: CAWSVSALEAFF. DNA for the CDR3: TGTGCCTGGAGTGTATCCGCCCTTGAAGCTTTCTTT. Full variable domain (rest looked up from reference TRBV30 and TRBJ1-1): SQTIHQWPATLVQPVGSPLSLECTVEGTSNPNLYWYRQAAGRGLQLLFYSVGIGQISSEVPQNLSASRPQDRQFILSSKKLLLSDSGFYLCAWSVSALEAFFGQGTRLTVV.

The J gene is TRBJ1-1, the V gene TRBV5-1, with D possibly being TRBD1 (5 bases). The CDR3 covers 17 residues. V lost 4 bases and J 4 bases, leaving 23 bases between the germline ends. Germline lookup yields CDR1 SGHRS and CDR2 YFSETQ. The CDR3: CASSRNPTPGESTEAFF. As DNA, the CDR3 is TGCGCCAGCAGCCGGAATCCGACGCCGGGGGAAAGCACTGAAGCTTTCTTT.

This clone was observed a handful of times. The V call is TRBV7-9, the J call TRBJ2-1; D is uncertain. Trimming pared 3 bases from V and 5 bases from J, leaving 5 bases between. This CDR3 spans 12 amino acids. CDR1 and CDR2 from the germline V gene are SEHNR and FQNEAQ (reference sequence). CDR3 amino acids: CASSLVNNEQFF. In nucleotides, the CDR3 is TGTGCCAGCAGCTTGGTGAACAATGAGCAGTTCTTC.

This clone has only one observation. The V and J genes are TRBV4-1 and TRBJ2-7, with TRBD1 matching over 7 bases. CDR3 length equals 16 residues. The J segment lost 3 bases and the V segment lost 3 bases, leaving 11 bases of the junction unmatched. Germline V gives CDR1 MGHRA, CDR2 YSYEKL. The CDR3 protein is CASSQSKGTAIYEQYF. Written as DNA, the CDR3 is TGCGCCAGCAGCCAGAGCAAGGGGACAGCCATCTACGAGCAGTACTTC.

This clone was seen only a few times. The chain links TRBV28 to TRBJ1-4; D ambiguous. Germline V gene sequence: CDR1 MDHEN, CDR2 SYDVKM. Trimming took 4 bases from V and 15 from J, leaving 24 bases between them. The CDR3 loop spans 15 amino acids. The CDR3 region has the DNA TGTGCCAGCAGTTCCCTACTCCCTTGGCGAGGATGGGTGTTTTTT. It encodes CASSSLLPWRGWVFF.

This rearrangement joins TRBV4-1 to TRBJ1-5; D may be TRBD1 (6 bases). This CDR3 is 14 amino acids long. V was trimmed by 0 bases and J by 6 bases, leaving 9 bases between them. Germline lookup yields CDR1 MGHRA and CDR2 YSYEKL. The CDR3 nucleotides read TGCGCCAGCAGCCAAGAAGGGGGGAGTCAGCCCCAGCATTTT. Translating it yields CASSQEGGSQPQHF.

This clone was seen a single time. The germline gene is not matched at one end of the junction; a read error may be the cause. The chain uses TRBV28 and TRBJ1-2; a possible D gene is TRBD1 (5 bases). The CDR3 covers 15 residues. Germline V gene data show CDR1 as MDHEN and CDR2 as SYDVKM. CDR3 residues: CASRLSVGGSYGYTF. The DNA for the CDR3 is TGTGCCAGCAGATTATCGGTTGGGGGATCCTATGGCTACACCTTC.

The chain joins TRBV5-1 to TRBJ2-3; D perhaps matches TRBD1 (7 bases). CDR3 length: 14 amino acids. With 4 bases removed from V and 3 bases from J, the gap between germline ends came to 12 bases. CDR1 and CDR2 from the germline V gene are SGHRS and YFSETQ. The DNA for the CDR3 is TGCGCCAGCAGCGCGGGACAGCTTACAGATACGCAGTATTTT. Protein product: CASSAGQLTDTQYF.

This clone has just a few counts. V and J are TRBV29-1 and TRBJ1-2, with D perhaps matching TRBD1 (5 bases). V was cut by 4 bases and J by 8 bases, with 17 bases left in between. Germline assignment: CDR1 SQVTM and CDR2 ANQGSEA. The CDR3 is made up of 13 amino acids. CDR3 nucleotide sequence: TGCAGCGTTGGCCGTGGGGGGATAACGGGCTACACCTTC. It encodes CSVGRGGITGYTF.

This clone appeared a few times. This chain uses TRBV10-3 with TRBJ1-4; TRBD1 matches at 7 bases. The CDR3 length is 14 residues. V lost 4 bases and J lost 5; bases outside the gene matches: 4. CDR1 is ENHRY and CDR2 is SYGVKD in the germline V gene. The CDR3 nucleotides are TGTGCCATCAGTGCCGGGACAGTCAATGAAAAACTGTTTTTT. It translates to CAISAGTVNEKLFF.

V gene TRBV5-1 combines with J gene TRBJ2-5; D is possibly TRBD1 (6 bases). The CDR3 extends over 14 amino acids. V dropped 4 bases and J dropped 1 base, with 11 bases sitting between them. Germline CDR1 SGHRS, CDR2 YFSETQ. The CDR3 bases are TGCGCCAGCAGCAAACAGGGTTCCCAAGAGACCCAGTACTTC. Translated, it gives CASSKQGSQETQYF.

The rearrangement joins TRBV30 to TRBJ1-3, with D tentatively TRBD1 (6 bases). Germline CDR1 reads GTSNPN; CDR2 reads SVGIG (reference sequence). Trimming left V 2 bases short and J 0 bases short, with 11 bases between. The length of the CDR3 is 15 residues. CDR3 loop: CAWSLGHLSGNTIYF. For the CDR3, the DNA is TGTGCCTGGAGTCTGGGACACCTCTCTGGAAACACCATATATTTT.

The DNA for the CDR3 is TGTGCCACCAGCCTCAGGGTGGGCACTGAAGCTTTCTTT. Translated: CATSLRVGTEAFF. This chain uses TRBV15 with TRBJ1-1; perhaps TRBD1 as D (5 bases). Germline V gives CDR1 LNHNV, CDR2 YYDKDF (reference sequence). V gave up 5 bases and J gave up 4 bases, with 11 bases separating them. The CDR3 covers 13 residues.